The 12 T cell receptor beta chains in this list originate from one sample, sequenced in a study of blood T cell repertoires in COVID-19. Data came from immunoSEQ multiplex PCR; TCRdb stores just in-frame clones and leaves some out. The data contain about 250,000 clones, around 85% of them singletons. Sequencing was done on a sample of peripheral blood. These receptors all come from a man in his fifties or sixties with active or convalescent COVID-19.

The chain carries TRBV7-9 and TRBJ2-7; TRBD1 is a possible D gene (6 bases). Germline lookup yields CDR1 SEHNR and CDR2 FQNEAQ (reference sequence). V gave up 2 bases and J gave up 0 bases, with 11 bases separating them. CDR3 length: 15 residues. The CDR3 sequence: CASSLQGTLSYEQYF. The CDR3 coding sequence is TGTGCCAGCAGCTTACAGGGGACCCTCTCCTACGAGCAGTACTTC.

This chain uses TRBV24-1 with TRBJ2-3; 7 positions agree with TRBD1. V lost 9 bases, J lost 6 bases, and 8 bases stayed unmatched. The germline V gene has CDR1 KGHDR and CDR2 SFDVKD. The CDR3 totals 13 residues. CDR3 residues: CATQGDGLDTQYF. CDR3 coding DNA: TGTGCCACCCAGGGGGATGGATTGGATACGCAGTATTTT.

The rearrangement links TRBV5-4 to TRBJ2-7, with unresolved D. CDR1 SGHNT and CDR2 YYREEE come from the germline V gene (reference sequence). This CDR3 contains 15 residues. Trimming pared 4 bases from V and 6 bases from J, leaving 20 bases between. DNA for the CDR3: TGTGCCAGCAGCCCACCTAAATCTCCGATTACCGAGCAGTACTTC. Protein: CASSPPKSPITEQYF.

This rearrangement joins TRBV5-1 to TRBJ1-2; TRBD1 matches 7 bases. The CDR3 sequence is 15 residues long. Trimming at V came to 2 bases and at J to 2 bases, leaving 6 bases not matched to a gene. CDR1 SGHRS and CDR2 YFSETQ come from the germline V gene. CDR3 residues: CASSFSGGTNYGYTF. In DNA, the CDR3 is TGCGCCAGCAGCTTCTCAGGGGGAACGAACTATGGCTACACCTTC.

The chain combines TRBV5-1 with TRBJ1-2, with D possibly TRBD1 on 5 matching bases. V was shortened by 4 bases and J by 7 bases, with 11 bases between the two germline ends. CDR3 length: 12 amino acids. Germline V lookup: CDR1 SGHRS, CDR2 YFSETQ. Here the CDR3 DNA reads TGCGCCAGCAGCACAGGAGACCGTGGCTACACCTTC. This encodes CASSTGDRGYTF.

This chain links TRBV20-1 with TRBJ2-5, with D uncertain. This CDR3 has 11 amino acids. Trimming cost V 6 bases and J 5 bases, with 10 bases left between them. The germline gives CDR1 DFQATT, CDR2 SNEGSKA (reference sequence). The CDR3 loop is CSAPVRETQYF. CDR3 nucleotides: TGCAGTGCCCCGGTTCGGGAGACCCAGTACTTC.

This sequence joins TRBV12-5 and TRBJ1-1, with unresolved D. The V end lost 0 bases, the J end lost 5 bases, and 10 bases lay between the germline ends. The CDR3 totals 14 residues. Looked up from germline, CDR1 is LGHNT and CDR2 is FRNRAP. CDR3 DNA sequence: TGTGCTAGTGGTTTGGTAAAGGGAGGGACTGAAGCTTTCTTT. Protein: CASGLVKGGTEAFF.

V and J are TRBV30 and TRBJ1-1, with D possibly TRBD1 on 5 matching bases. Germline V gene lookup returns CDR1 GTSNPN and CDR2 SVGIG (reference sequence). The germline V and J ends were trimmed by 7 bases and 3 bases, with 21 bases remaining between them. This CDR3 is 15 amino acids long. CDR3 sequence reads: CALMTVPVLHTEAFF. CDR3 in DNA: TGTGCCTTAATGACAGTCCCAGTCCTCCACACTGAAGCTTTCTTT.

This rearrangement joins TRBV7-9 to TRBJ1-4; 8 positions match TRBD1. This CDR3 is built from 13 residues. Trimming took 5 bases from V and 6 from J; bases not matched to a gene: 2. Germline V lookup: CDR1 SEHNR, CDR2 FQNEAQ (reference sequence). This chain's CDR3 is CASSGQGDEKLFF. CDR3 nucleotides: TGTGCCAGCAGCGGACAGGGAGATGAAAAACTGTTTTTT.

This clone was seen a handful of times. The gene calls are TRBV18 and TRBJ2-1; the match to TRBD1 covers 9 bases. The V and J ends lost 3 bases and 1 base, in that order; junction bases with no gene match: 10. Germline CDR1 reads KGHSH; CDR2 reads LQKENI. The CDR3 is made up of 18 amino acids. The chain's CDR3 is CASSPLIIGTGSYNEQFF. CDR3 bases: TGTGCCAGCTCACCCCTCATAATCGGGACAGGGTCCTACAATGAGCAGTTCTTC.

DNA of the CDR3: TGTGCCAGCAGCCAACTGAATCAGCCCCAGCATTTT. Residues: CASSQLNQPQHF. The rearrangement links TRBV3-1 (or the pseudogene TRBV3-2) to TRBJ1-5; no firm D call. V dropped 2 bases and J dropped 4 bases, with 3 bases sitting between them. This CDR3 is 12 amino acids long. CDR1 LGHDT and CDR2 YNNKEL come from the germline V gene (reference sequence).

The chain links TRBV30 to TRBJ2-2; D gene uncertain. The CDR3 consists of 11 residues. V lost 1 base to trimming and J lost 6 bases, with 3 bases between them. Germline-derived CDR1 and CDR2 are GTSNPN and SVGIG (reference sequence). CDR3 amino acids: CAWSAAGELFF. The DNA for the CDR3 is TGTGCCTGGAGTGCAGCCGGGGAGCTGTTTTTT.